This T cell receptor (beta chain) was obtained from a study of PD-L1 blockade in urothelial cancer. Study details: Blood analysis was done at 3 weeks (second dose) and 6 weeks after treatment began. A median approximately 150,000 T cells were found in blood samples.

What went into each PCR as a spike was synthetic TCR analog templates. Sequencing was performed with immunoSEQ multiplex PCR; in TCRdb, only in-frame clones are kept and a portion is missing. The sample has 90,000 to 120,000 clones, about 85% seen once. With 4 bases clipped from V and 9 bases from J, the junction kept 17 bases outside the gene matches. CDR1 MGHRA and CDR2 YSYEKL come from the germline V gene. There are 18 residues in the CDR3. The J gene is TRBJ1-3, the V gene TRBV4-1; 11 bases agree with TRBD1. The source material was PBMCs, sampled around atezolizumab (anti-PD-L1) treatment. This TCR was sampled from a man aged 45-65 years with urothelial cancer. The CDR3 loop is CASSRSNTGTGGYGTIYF. The CDR3 DNA follows: TGCGCCAGCAGCCGAAGCAATACCGGGACAGGGGGTTATGGCACCATATATTTT.